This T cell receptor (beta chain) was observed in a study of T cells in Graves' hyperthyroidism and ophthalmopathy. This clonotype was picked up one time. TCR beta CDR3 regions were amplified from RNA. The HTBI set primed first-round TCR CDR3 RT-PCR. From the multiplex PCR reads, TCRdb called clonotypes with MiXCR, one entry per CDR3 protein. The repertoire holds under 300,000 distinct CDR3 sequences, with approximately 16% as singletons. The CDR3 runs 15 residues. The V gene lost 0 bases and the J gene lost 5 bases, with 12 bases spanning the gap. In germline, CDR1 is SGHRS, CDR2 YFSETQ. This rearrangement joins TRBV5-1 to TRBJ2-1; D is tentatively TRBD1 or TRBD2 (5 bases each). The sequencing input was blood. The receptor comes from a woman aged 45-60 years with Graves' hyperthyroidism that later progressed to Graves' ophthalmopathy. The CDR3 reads CASSLAEGFHNEQFF. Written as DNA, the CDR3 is TGCGCCAGCAGCTTGGCCGAGGGGTTTCACAATGAGCAGTTCTTC.